These 32 T cell receptor beta chains were sequenced from one sample in a study of control samples from healthy donors and cancer patients. Assay used: immunoSEQ multiplex PCR; TCRdb lists only in-frame clones, some missing. Among 250,000 to 300,000 clones listed, approximately 80% were seen once. Specimen: PBMCs. The source of these receptors is a woman aged 55-75 years with lung cancer.

This sequence joins TRBV10-1 and TRBJ2-5, with no clear D. CDR3 length equals 15 residues. The germline V and J ends were trimmed by 3 bases and 0 bases, with 11 bases remaining between them. Germline V gene data show CDR1 as WNHNN and CDR2 as SYGVQD (reference sequence). The DNA for the CDR3 is TGCGCCAGCAGTGAAGGCAGGCAGCACCAAGAGACCCAGTACTTC. It translates to CASSEGRQHQETQYF.

The chain recombines TRBV3-1 (or the pseudogene TRBV3-2) with TRBJ2-7, with TRBD2 matching 8 bases. The V gene's germline CDR1 is LGHDT and CDR2 YNNKEL (reference sequence). There are 14 residues in the CDR3. V lost 2 bases to trimming and J lost 4 bases; unmatched junction nucleotides: 4. CDR3 coding DNA: TGTGCCAGCAGCCAACAAGCGGGGGTGTACGAGCAGTACTTC. Encoded protein: CASSQQAGVYEQYF.

The chain employs TRBV4-1 and TRBJ1-4; D gene uncertain. CDR3 size: 14 residues. Germline V gene lookup returns CDR1 MGHRA and CDR2 YSYEKL. The V end was cut by 8 bases, the J end by 8 bases, with 18 bases between. DNA for the CDR3: TGCGCCAGCCGTCGAAGACTAGACCACGAAAAACTGTTTTTT. As protein: CASRRRLDHEKLFF.

This sequence joins TRBV2 and TRBJ2-1, with D hard to call. The CDR3 spans 14 residues. Germline CDR1 SNHLY, CDR2 FYNNEI. The V end lost 5 bases, the J end lost 9 bases, and 17 bases lay between the germline ends. The CDR3 loop is CASSIRNSASEQFF. DNA of the CDR3: TGTGCCAGCAGTATTAGAAACTCCGCAAGTGAGCAGTTCTTC.

V and J are TRBV18 and TRBJ2-3; weak D call: TRBD1 (6 bases). The germline CDR1 and CDR2 sequences are KGHSH and LQKENI. The CDR3 runs to 15 residues. V was pared by 1 base and J by 6 bases, with 14 bases between. The CDR3 nucleotides read TGTGCCAGCTCACCACTTGCAGGGGCTCTGGATACGCAGTATTTT. It codes for CASSPLAGALDTQYF.

The chain combines TRBV3-1 (or the pseudogene TRBV3-2) with TRBJ2-1; no reliable D call. The CDR3 covers 16 residues. Germline CDR1 and CDR2: LGHDT and YNNKEL (reference sequence). V lost 0 bases and J 0 bases, leaving 9 bases between the germline ends. This CDR3 is CASSQDWASSYNEQFF. In nucleotides, the CDR3 is TGTGCCAGCAGCCAAGATTGGGCTAGCTCCTACAATGAGCAGTTCTTC.

V is TRBV5-1 and J is TRBJ1-4, with 9 bases fitting TRBD1. Germline CDR1 reads SGHRS; CDR2 reads YFSETQ. V trimming: 0 bases; J trimming: 5 bases; junction bases outside the gene matches: 2. This CDR3 contains 15 residues. The CDR3 protein is CASSLGTGENEKLFF. In nucleotides, the CDR3 is TGCGCCAGCAGCTTGGGGACAGGGGAGAATGAAAAACTGTTTTTT.

This chain connects TRBV2 to TRBJ1-5; D might be TRBD1 (5 bases). The CDR3 is 15 amino acids. Trimming pared 6 bases from V and 4 bases from J, leaving 16 bases between. Germline CDR1 and CDR2: SNHLY and FYNNEI. The CDR3 nucleotides are TGTGCCAGCAGACCGGGCCCGGGGGAGAATCAGCCCCAGCATTTT. Protein product: CASRPGPGENQPQHF.

Details on this clone: The same CDR3 can be traced to other DNA sequences in this sample. The V call is TRBV3-1 (or the pseudogene TRBV3-2), the J call TRBJ2-2; 10 bases agree with TRBD2. The CDR3 runs 16 residues. CDR1 and CDR2 from the germline V gene are LGHDT and YNNKEL (reference sequence). V shed 4 bases and J 4 bases; nucleotides not matched to a gene: 6. The CDR3 reads CASSPLAGVGTGELFF. The CDR3 bases are TGTGCCAGCAGCCCTCTAGCGGGAGTTGGCACCGGGGAGCTGTTTTTT.

The J gene is TRBJ2-5, the V gene TRBV3-1 (or the pseudogene TRBV3-2); a possible D gene is TRBD1 (6 bases). The CDR3 consists of 15 residues. Germline V gene lookup returns CDR1 LGHDT and CDR2 YNNKEL (reference sequence). Trimming cost V 4 bases and J 1 base, with 13 bases left between them. CDR3 DNA: TGTGCCAGCAGCCGCCCCCGGACAGCCCAAGAGACCCAGTACTTC. It translates to CASSRPRTAQETQYF.

The chain uses TRBV6-1 and TRBJ1-6; D not resolved. Germline CDR1 MNHNS, CDR2 SASEGT. This CDR3 has 15 residues. V was clipped by 1 base and J by 3 bases, with 7 bases between them. The CDR3 DNA follows: TGTGCCAGCAGTGAAGTCGCAGGCTATAATTCACCCCTCCACTTT. It translates to CASSEVAGYNSPLHF.

The chain carries TRBV11-2 and TRBJ2-3; D might be TRBD2 (5 bases). V was clipped by 3 bases and J by 1 base, with 11 bases between them. The CDR3 length is 15 residues. The germline CDR1 and CDR2 sequences are SGHAT and FQNNGV. Written as DNA, the CDR3 is TGTGCCAGCAGCTTGCTTCCGCGGGGCACAGATACGCAGTATTTT. Its protein product is CASSLLPRGTDTQYF.

The chain links TRBV27 to TRBJ2-1; a possible D gene is TRBD1 (6 bases). The CDR3 runs to 12 residues. Trimming removed 2 bases at V and 7 bases at J, with 6 bases between. CDR1 and CDR2 (germline): MNHEY, SMNVEV (reference sequence). The CDR3 bases are TGTGCCAGCAGTTTACAGGGGAATGAGCAGTTCTTC. Translation gives CASSLQGNEQFF.

V gene TRBV6-1 combines with J gene TRBJ2-1; 7 nucleotides match TRBD2. This CDR3 has 17 residues. Trimming at V came to 3 bases and at J to 0 bases, leaving 8 bases not matched to a gene. In germline, CDR1 is MNHNS, CDR2 SASEGT. The CDR3 nucleotides are TGTGCCAGCAGTGATCCTCTAGCGGTTTACTCCTACAATGAGCAGTTCTTC. Protein: CASSDPLAVYSYNEQFF.

The chain carries TRBV6-1 and TRBJ2-5; TRBD2 might be the D (5 bases). This CDR3 has 14 residues. V was cut by 1 base and J by 4 bases, with 10 bases left in between. Germline lookup yields CDR1 MNHNS and CDR2 SASEGT. Here the CDR3 DNA reads TGTGCCAGCAGTGAAGTAGGCCGGGGAGAGACCCAGTACTTC. It yields the protein CASSEVGRGETQYF.

The rearrangement joins TRBV2 to TRBJ2-5; 9 bases are shared with TRBD2. The CDR3 covers 17 residues. CDR1 is SNHLY, CDR2 FYNNEI, per germline. V trimming: 3 bases; J trimming: 4 bases; junction bases outside the gene matches: 12. This chain's CDR3 is CASSDTPGGRARETQYF. The CDR3 DNA reads as TGTGCCAGCAGTGATACCCCCGGCGGGAGGGCCCGAGAGACCCAGTACTTC.

The rearrangement links TRBV5-1 to TRBJ2-1; TRBD2 matches 15 bases. Germline V gene sequence: CDR1 SGHRS, CDR2 YFSETQ. Unmatched junction bases numbered 3, after V lost 4 bases and J lost 4 bases. The CDR3 is 16 amino acids. The CDR3, as DNA: TGCGCCAGCAGCATGGGACTAGCGGGGGGATACAATGAGCAGTTCTTC. This codes for CASSMGLAGGYNEQFF.

This sequence joins TRBV19 and TRBJ2-3, with 8 bases that match TRBD1. Germline assignment: CDR1 LNHDA and CDR2 SQIVND (reference sequence). This CDR3 is built from 16 residues. The J segment lost 4 bases and the V segment lost 8 bases, leaving 14 bases of the junction unmatched. The CDR3 here is CASGRRAGGSPDTQYF. CDR3 bases: TGTGCCAGTGGTCGCCGCGCAGGGGGCAGCCCAGATACGCAGTATTTT.

The V gene is TRBV6-1, the J gene TRBJ2-1; 11 bases are a match to TRBD2. This CDR3 is built from 16 residues. CDR1 and CDR2 (germline): MNHNS, SASEGT. V lost 1 base to trimming and J lost 8 bases; unmatched junction nucleotides: 7. The DNA of the CDR3 is TGTGCCAGCAGTGAAGTGCCTAGCGGGAGGTTTTATGAGCAGTTCTTC. Amino acids: CASSEVPSGRFYEQFF.

The chain combines TRBV6-1 with TRBJ2-7, with TRBD2 matching over 9 bases. Germline V gives CDR1 MNHNS, CDR2 SASEGT. V shed 3 bases, J shed 6 bases, and the junction held 6 bases outside the gene matches. This CDR3 spans 14 amino acids. In DNA, the CDR3 is TGTGCCAGCAGTGATTTCGCGGGAGGGGGCGAGCAGTACTTC. Its protein is CASSDFAGGGEQYF.

The J gene is TRBJ2-7, the V gene TRBV19, with TRBD2 identical over 11 bases. V dropped 1 base and J dropped 0; count of bases not matched to a gene: 8. The CDR3 extends over 18 amino acids. CDR1 LNHDA and CDR2 SQIVND come from the germline V gene (reference sequence). This CDR3 is CASSIGHSSGRSSYEQYF. CDR3 in DNA: TGTGCCAGTAGTATAGGGCACTCTAGCGGGAGGAGCTCCTACGAGCAGTACTTC.

V usage is TRBV7-8 and J usage is TRBJ1-1; D is ambiguous. V was shortened by 5 bases and J by 1 base, with 2 bases between the two germline ends. Germline CDR1 and CDR2: SGHVS and FQNEAQ. CDR3 length: 11 amino acids. CDR3 DNA sequence: TGTGCCAGCAGCCAGAACACTGAAGCTTTCTTT. Translating gives CASSQNTEAFF.

This clone was counted between two and nine times. V is TRBV2 and J is TRBJ1-1; D possibly corresponds to TRBD1 (6 bases). The CDR3 is 15 amino acids. The germline V gene encodes CDR1 SNHLY and CDR2 FYNNEI. V lost 0 bases and J lost 2, with 10 bases in between. CDR3 sequence (DNA): TGTGCCAGCAGTGAAGCGTGGGGGGCTAACACTGAAGCTTTCTTT. Translation: CASSEAWGANTEAFF.

As DNA, the CDR3 is TGTGCCAGCAGTGCTCAGGGGATGGGGTCCGGGGAGCTGTTTTTT. It codes for CASSAQGMGSGELFF. The chain combines TRBV2 with TRBJ2-2; D may be TRBD1 (6 bases). The CDR3 is 15 amino acids. V shed 4 bases and J shed 6 bases, with 15 bases lying between them. Germline values: CDR1 SNHLY, CDR2 FYNNEI.

The chain couples TRBV9 to TRBJ1-1, with 10 bases aligning to TRBD1. This CDR3 contains 15 residues. Germline V lookup: CDR1 SGDLS, CDR2 YYNGEE. V trimming: 4 bases; J trimming: 0 bases; junction bases outside the gene matches: 3. For the CDR3, the DNA is TGTGCCAGCAGCCCGGGACAGGGGATGAACACTGAAGCTTTCTTT. Translation: CASSPGQGMNTEAFF.

In its sample, this clone was seen a few times. This chain joins TRBV5-1 and TRBJ1-6; no clear D gene. V lost 6 bases to trimming and J lost 6 bases, with 16 bases between them. The CDR3 is 15 amino acids. Looked up from germline, CDR1 is SGHRS and CDR2 is YFSETQ. CDR3 region: CASKQSGNSNSPLHF. In DNA, the CDR3 is TGCGCCAGCAAACAGAGCGGGAATTCTAATTCACCCCTCCACTTT.

V usage is TRBV7-6 and J usage is TRBJ2-2; D unresolved. This CDR3 is 16 amino acids long. Per the germline V gene, CDR1 is SGHVS and CDR2 is FNYEAQ. Trimming removed 0 bases at V and 4 bases at J, with 12 bases between. In DNA form, the CDR3 reads TGTGCCAGCAGCTTAGCGAGGTTTAGGGCCACCGGGGAGCTGTTTTTT. Translating it yields CASSLARFRATGELFF.

This rearrangement joins TRBV5-1 to TRBJ1-1, with TRBD1 matching 10 bases. Germline CDR1 SGHRS, CDR2 YFSETQ. V lost 4 bases and J lost 10; bases outside the gene matches: 10. This CDR3 spans 14 amino acids. The CDR3 here is CASSVTGGEFGAFF. The CDR3 DNA sequence: TGCGCCAGCAGCGTGACAGGGGGCGAATTCGGAGCTTTCTTT.

The CDR3 sequence: CASSLVTGRSEQYF. The CDR3 nucleotides are TGCGCCAGCAGCCTAGTAACGGGCCGGAGCGAGCAGTACTTC. This rearrangement joins TRBV5-1 to TRBJ2-7; D is ambiguous. This CDR3 contains 14 residues. Trimming cost V 4 bases and J 6 bases, with 17 bases left between them. CDR1 SGHRS and CDR2 YFSETQ come from the germline V gene.

The CDR3 loop reads CASKKTRGDPNEKLFF. CDR3 bases: TGCGCCAGCAAGAAAACCAGGGGGGACCCTAATGAAAAACTGTTTTTT. The genes are TRBV4-1 and TRBJ1-4; 7 bases map to TRBD1. There are 16 residues in the CDR3. Per the germline V gene, CDR1 is MGHRA and CDR2 is YSYEKL. The V gene end was trimmed by 7 bases and the J gene end by 3 bases; junction bases not matched to a gene: 11.

The chain joins TRBV6-5 to TRBJ1-2, with 11 bases lining up with TRBD1. This CDR3 contains 14 residues. The germline V gene has CDR1 MNHEY and CDR2 SVGAGI. V gave up 5 bases and J gave up 5 bases; unmatched junction bases: 4. CDR3 amino acids: CASSTGQGAYGYTF. In nucleotides, the CDR3 is TGTGCCAGCAGTACCGGACAGGGGGCATATGGCTACACCTTC.

The chain joins TRBV7-2 to TRBJ2-1; 11 nucleotides align to TRBD2. The V and J ends lost 4 bases and 8 bases, in that order; junction bases with no gene match: 7. CDR3 length: 15 residues. Germline V gene sequence: CDR1 SGHTA, CDR2 FQGNSA. CDR3 loop: CASSYSGGARYEQFF. As DNA, the CDR3 is TGTGCCAGCAGCTATAGCGGGGGGGCCCGATATGAGCAGTTCTTC.